Below, 7 T cell receptor beta chains from the same sample are listed, as sequenced in a study of T cell repertoires in cytomegalovirus infection (dated by TCRdb to the late 2010s). No antigen has been identified for these receptors. Sequenced using an Illumina HiSeq 1500. TCRdb reanalyzed the raw reads on its own, using fastp at Q25 for trimming and MiXCR for clone calling, and kept in-frame beta chains. Each entry is one CDR3 protein sequence, shown with its most common DNA and genes. The sample table contains some 480,000 distinct CDR3 sequences; only one count was recorded for roughly a third of them. 17% of the sample rests with the top ten. What this sample's treatment or condition label stands for: in vitro stimulation with specific CMV peptide epitopes to enrich CMV-specific T cells. This specimen was cultured PBMCs, taken from culture after CMV antigen stimulation. These receptors were taken from a human donor in good health (CMV status not recorded). Some clones in this sample may be carry-over from other donors' samples.

The rearrangement links TRBV20-1 to TRBJ2-3; D unclear. Germline CDR1 is DFQATT and CDR2 is SNEGSKA (reference sequence). The CDR3 loop spans 13 amino acids. V lost 1 base and J 1 base, leaving 6 bases between the germline ends. The CDR3 DNA follows: TGCAGTGCTAGAGTTCCTGGCACAGATACGCAGTATTTT. This gives the protein CSARVPGTDTQYF.

This clonotype turned up a few times. This chain uses TRBV5-4 with TRBJ1-1; D call uncertain. This CDR3 has 16 amino acids. The V gene's germline CDR1 is SGHNT and CDR2 YYREEE (reference sequence). Trimming took 4 bases from V and 11 from J, leaving 27 bases between them. The CDR3 sequence: CASSKAVGTELAEAFF. The CDR3 DNA reads as TGTGCCAGCAGCAAAGCGGTTGGCACCGAACTCGCAGAGGCTTTCTTT.

There are a few counts of this clonotype. This chain connects TRBV5-4 to TRBJ2-5; 7 bases match TRBD2. V lost 3 bases and J lost 3; bases outside the gene matches: 8. Germline V lookup: CDR1 SGHNT, CDR2 YYREEE (reference sequence). The CDR3 has 15 residues. CDR3 region: CASSWPGTNEETQYF. The CDR3 DNA reads as TGTGCCAGCAGCTGGCCCGGGACTAACGAAGAGACCCAGTACTTC. Based on the CDR3 plus reference TRBV5-4 and TRBJ2-5, the full variable domain is ETGVTQSPTHLIKTRGQQVTLRCSSQSGHNTVSWYQQALGQGPQFIFQYYREEENGRGNFPPRFSGLQFPNYSSELNVNALELDDSALYLCASSWPGTNEETQYFGPGTRLLVL.

The chain couples TRBV5-5 to TRBJ2-1, with D possibly being TRBD1 (6 bases). With 5 bases removed from V and 5 bases from J, the gap between germline ends came to 17 bases. CDR3 size: 15 residues. Germline V gene lookup returns CDR1 SGHKS and CDR2 YYEKEE (reference sequence). The CDR3 nucleotides are TGTGCCAGCAGACAGGGTTCCCCTCGGGACAATGAGCAGTTCTTC. Its protein product is CASRQGSPRDNEQFF.

This sequence joins TRBV6-2 or TRBV6-3 and TRBJ2-1; D is perhaps TRBD1 or TRBD2 (5 bases each). The CDR3 extends over 14 amino acids. CDR1 MNHEY and CDR2 SVGEGT come from the germline V gene. V lost 7 bases to trimming and J lost 11 bases, with 21 bases between them. CDR3 DNA: TGTGCCAGCATAGGGGACGGGCCGGGACGGAAGCAGTTCTTC. Translating it yields CASIGDGPGRKQFF.

In its sample, this clonotype was seen a few times. This chain connects TRBV20-1 to TRBJ2-2; tentatively, D is TRBD2 (6 bases). CDR1 and CDR2 from the germline V gene are DFQATT and SNEGSKA (reference sequence). This CDR3 is built from 14 residues. V lost 0 bases and J lost 7, with 12 bases in between. The CDR3 DNA follows: TGCAGTGCTAGAGATCAGACGGGGGTCGGGGAGCTGTTTTTT. This codes for CSARDQTGVGELFF.

The chain employs TRBV4-3 and TRBJ1-2; D call uncertain. This CDR3 has 13 amino acids. Germline loops: CDR1 LGHNA, CDR2 YSLEER. The V gene lost 4 bases and the J gene lost 4 bases, with 10 bases spanning the gap. CDR3 DNA: TGCGCCAGCAGCCCGGAAGACGGCTATGGCTACACCTTC. Translating it yields CASSPEDGYGYTF.